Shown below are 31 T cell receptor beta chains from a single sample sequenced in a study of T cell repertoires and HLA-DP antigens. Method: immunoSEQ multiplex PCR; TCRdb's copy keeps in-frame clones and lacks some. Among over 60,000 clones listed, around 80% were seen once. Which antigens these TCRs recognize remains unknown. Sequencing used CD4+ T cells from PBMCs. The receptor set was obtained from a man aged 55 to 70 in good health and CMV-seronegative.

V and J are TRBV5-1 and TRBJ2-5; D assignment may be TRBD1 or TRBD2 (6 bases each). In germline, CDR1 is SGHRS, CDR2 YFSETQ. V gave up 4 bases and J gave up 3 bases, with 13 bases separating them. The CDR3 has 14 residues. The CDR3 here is CASSHPGEEETQYF. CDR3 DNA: TGCGCCAGCAGCCACCCAGGGGAGGAAGAGACCCAGTACTTC.

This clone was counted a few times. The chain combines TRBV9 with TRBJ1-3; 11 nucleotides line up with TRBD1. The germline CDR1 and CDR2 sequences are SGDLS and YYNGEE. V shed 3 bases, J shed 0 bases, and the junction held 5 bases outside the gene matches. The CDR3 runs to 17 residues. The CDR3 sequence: CASSEPGTGGSGNTIYF. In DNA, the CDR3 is TGTGCCAGCAGCGAGCCCGGGACAGGGGGCTCTGGAAACACCATATATTTT.

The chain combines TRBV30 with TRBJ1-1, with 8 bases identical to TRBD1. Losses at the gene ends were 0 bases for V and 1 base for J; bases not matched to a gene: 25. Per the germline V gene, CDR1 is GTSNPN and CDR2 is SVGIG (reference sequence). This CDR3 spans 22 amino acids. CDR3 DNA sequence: TGTGCCTGGAGTGTACGTGGTTGGTTAACCGCCCTGTTACAGGGGGGGAACACTGAAGCTTTCTTT. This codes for CAWSVRGWLTALLQGGNTEAFF.

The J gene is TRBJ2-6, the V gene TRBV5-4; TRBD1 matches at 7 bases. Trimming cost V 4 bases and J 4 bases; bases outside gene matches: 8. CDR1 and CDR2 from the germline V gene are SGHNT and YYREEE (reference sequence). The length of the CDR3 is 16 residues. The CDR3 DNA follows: TGTGCCAGCAGCAGTATCACAGGGGTCGGGGCCAACGTCCTGACTTTC. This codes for CASSSITGVGANVLTF.

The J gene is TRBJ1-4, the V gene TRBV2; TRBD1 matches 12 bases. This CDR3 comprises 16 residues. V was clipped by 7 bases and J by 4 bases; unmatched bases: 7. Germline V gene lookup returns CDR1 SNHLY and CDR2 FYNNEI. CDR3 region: CASKGTGGAGNEKLFF. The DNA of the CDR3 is TGTGCCAGCAAGGGGACAGGGGGCGCCGGTAATGAAAAACTGTTTTTT.

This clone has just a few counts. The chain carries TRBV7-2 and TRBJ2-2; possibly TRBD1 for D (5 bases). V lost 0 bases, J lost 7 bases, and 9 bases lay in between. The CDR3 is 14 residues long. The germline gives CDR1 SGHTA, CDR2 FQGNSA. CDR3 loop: CASSLAGQHGELFF. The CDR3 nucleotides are TGTGCCAGCAGCTTAGCTGGACAACACGGGGAGCTGTTTTTT.

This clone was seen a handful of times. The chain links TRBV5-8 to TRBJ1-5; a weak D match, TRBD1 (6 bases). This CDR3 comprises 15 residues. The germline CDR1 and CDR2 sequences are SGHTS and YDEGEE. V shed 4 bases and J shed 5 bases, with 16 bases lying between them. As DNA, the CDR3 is TGTGCCAGCAGCCAAGGGGGAGTTGGGCATCAGCCCCAGCATTTT. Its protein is CASSQGGVGHQPQHF.

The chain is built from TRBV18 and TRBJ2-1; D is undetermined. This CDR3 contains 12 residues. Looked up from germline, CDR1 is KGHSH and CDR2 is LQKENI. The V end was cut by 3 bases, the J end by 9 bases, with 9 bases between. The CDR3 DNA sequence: TGTGCCAGCTCACCCGGTCGTGGTGAGCAGTTCTTC. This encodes CASSPGRGEQFF.

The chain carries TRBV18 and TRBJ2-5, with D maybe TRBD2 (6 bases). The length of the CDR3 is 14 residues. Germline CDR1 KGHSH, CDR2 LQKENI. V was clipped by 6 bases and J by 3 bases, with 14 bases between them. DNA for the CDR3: TGTGCCAGCTCTCACGGTGGGGAGGAAGAGACCCAGTACTTC. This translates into CASSHGGEEETQYF.

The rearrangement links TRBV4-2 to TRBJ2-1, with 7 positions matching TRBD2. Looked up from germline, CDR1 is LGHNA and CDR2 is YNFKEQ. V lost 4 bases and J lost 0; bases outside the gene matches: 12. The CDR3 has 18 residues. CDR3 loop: CASSPYGGGGRSYNEQFF. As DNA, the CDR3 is TGTGCCAGCAGCCCCTATGGGGGGGGAGGCCGCTCCTACAATGAGCAGTTCTTC.

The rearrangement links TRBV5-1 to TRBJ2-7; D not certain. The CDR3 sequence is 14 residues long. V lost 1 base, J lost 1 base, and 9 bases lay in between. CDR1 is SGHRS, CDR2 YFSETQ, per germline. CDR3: CASSLNAPSYEQYF. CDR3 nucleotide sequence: TGCGCCAGCAGCTTGAACGCGCCGTCCTACGAGCAGTACTTC.

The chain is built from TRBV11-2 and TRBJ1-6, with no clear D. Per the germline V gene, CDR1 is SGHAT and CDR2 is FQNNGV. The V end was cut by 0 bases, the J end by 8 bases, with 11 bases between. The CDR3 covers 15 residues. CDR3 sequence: CASSLESAKHSPLHF. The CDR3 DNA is TGTGCCAGCAGCTTAGAGTCGGCGAAGCATTCACCCCTCCACTTT.

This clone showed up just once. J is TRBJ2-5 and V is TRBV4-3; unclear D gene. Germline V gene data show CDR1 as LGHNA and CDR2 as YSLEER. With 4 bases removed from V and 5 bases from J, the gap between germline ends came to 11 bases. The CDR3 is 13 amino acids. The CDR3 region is CASSLVVGETQYF. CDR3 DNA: TGCGCCAGCAGCCTAGTAGTTGGGGAGACCCAGTACTTC.

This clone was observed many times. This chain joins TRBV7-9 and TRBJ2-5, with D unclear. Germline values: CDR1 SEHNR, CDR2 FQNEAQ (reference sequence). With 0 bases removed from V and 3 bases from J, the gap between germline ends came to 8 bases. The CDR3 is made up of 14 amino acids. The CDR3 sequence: CASSLALEKETQYF. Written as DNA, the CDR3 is TGTGCCAGCAGCTTAGCACTGGAGAAAGAGACCCAGTACTTC.

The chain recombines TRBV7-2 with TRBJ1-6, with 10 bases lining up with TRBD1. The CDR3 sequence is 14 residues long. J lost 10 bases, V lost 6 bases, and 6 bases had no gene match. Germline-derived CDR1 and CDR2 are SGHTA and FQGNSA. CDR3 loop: CASRFDRGQSPLHF. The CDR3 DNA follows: TGTGCCAGCAGATTTGACAGGGGGCAGTCACCCCTCCACTTT.

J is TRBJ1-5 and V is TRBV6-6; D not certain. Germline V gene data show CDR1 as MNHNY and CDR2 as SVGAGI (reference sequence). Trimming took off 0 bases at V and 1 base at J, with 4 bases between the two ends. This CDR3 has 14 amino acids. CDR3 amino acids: CASSYSPSNQPQHF. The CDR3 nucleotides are TGTGCCAGCAGTTACTCGCCCAGCAATCAGCCCCAGCATTTT.

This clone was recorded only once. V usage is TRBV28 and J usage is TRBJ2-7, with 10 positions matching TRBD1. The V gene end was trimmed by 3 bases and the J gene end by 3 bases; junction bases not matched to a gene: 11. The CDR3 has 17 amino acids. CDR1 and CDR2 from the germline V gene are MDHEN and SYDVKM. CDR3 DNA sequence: TGTGCCAGCAGTTTGTGGGGTTCGGGACAGGGGTACTACGAGCAGTACTTC. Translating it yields CASSLWGSGQGYYEQYF. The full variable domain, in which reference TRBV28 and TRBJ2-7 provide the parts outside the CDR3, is DVKVTQSSRYLVKRTGEKVFLECVQDMDHENMFWYRQDPGLGLRLIYFSYDVKMKEKGDIPEGYSVSREKKERFSLILESASTNQTSMYLCASSLWGSGQGYYEQYFGPGTRLTVT.

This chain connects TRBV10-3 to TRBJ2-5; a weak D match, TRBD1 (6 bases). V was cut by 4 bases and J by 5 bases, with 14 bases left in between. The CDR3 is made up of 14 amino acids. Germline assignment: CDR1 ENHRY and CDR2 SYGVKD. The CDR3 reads CAISATGRGETQYF. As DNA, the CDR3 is TGTGCCATCAGTGCAACAGGGAGAGGGGAGACCCAGTACTTC.

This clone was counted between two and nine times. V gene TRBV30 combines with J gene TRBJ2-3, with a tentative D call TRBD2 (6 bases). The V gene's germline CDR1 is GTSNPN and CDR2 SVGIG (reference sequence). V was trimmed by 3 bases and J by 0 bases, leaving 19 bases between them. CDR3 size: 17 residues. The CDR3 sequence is CAWRERPSVSSTDTQYF. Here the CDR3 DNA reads TGTGCCTGGAGGGAGAGACCTAGCGTCTCTAGCACAGATACGCAGTATTTT.

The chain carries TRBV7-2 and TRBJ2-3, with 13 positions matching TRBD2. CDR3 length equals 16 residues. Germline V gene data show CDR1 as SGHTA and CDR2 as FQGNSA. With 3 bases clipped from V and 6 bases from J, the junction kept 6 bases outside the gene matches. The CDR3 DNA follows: TGTGCCAGCAGCTTCCTCCTACTAGCGGGAGGGGATACGCAGTATTTT. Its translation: CASSFLLLAGGDTQYF.

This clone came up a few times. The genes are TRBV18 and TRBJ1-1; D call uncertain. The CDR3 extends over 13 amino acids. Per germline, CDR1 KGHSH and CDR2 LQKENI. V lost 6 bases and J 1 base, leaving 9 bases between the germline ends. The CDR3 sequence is CASSPAENTEAFF. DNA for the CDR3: TGTGCCAGCTCCCCGGCCGAGAACACTGAAGCTTTCTTT.

CDR3 nucleotide sequence: TGTGCCAGCAGAACCGGGACACCGAACACCGGGGAGCTGTTTTTT. It codes for CASRTGTPNTGELFF. The genes are TRBV6-5 and TRBJ2-2; D perhaps matches TRBD1 (6 bases). The germline V and J ends were trimmed by 6 bases and 0 bases, with 11 bases remaining between them. This CDR3 spans 15 amino acids. The germline CDR1 and CDR2 sequences are MNHEY and SVGAGI.

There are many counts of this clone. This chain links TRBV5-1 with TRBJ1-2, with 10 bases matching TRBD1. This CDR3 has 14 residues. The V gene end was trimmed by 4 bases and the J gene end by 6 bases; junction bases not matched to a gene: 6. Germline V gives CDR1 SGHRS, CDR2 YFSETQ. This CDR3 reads CASSQWDRGDGYTF. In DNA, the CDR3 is TGCGCCAGCAGCCAATGGGACAGGGGCGATGGCTACACCTTC. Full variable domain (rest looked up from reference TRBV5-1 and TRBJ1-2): KAGVTQTPRYLIKTRGQQVTLSCSPISGHRSVSWYQQTPGQGLQFLFEYFSETQRNKGNFPGRFSGRQFSNSRSEMNVSTLELGDSALYLCASSQWDRGDGYTFGSGTRLTVV.

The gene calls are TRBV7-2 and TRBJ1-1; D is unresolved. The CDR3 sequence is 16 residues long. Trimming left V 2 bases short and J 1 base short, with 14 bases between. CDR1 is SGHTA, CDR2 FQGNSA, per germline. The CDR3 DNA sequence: TGTGCCAGCAGCTTAAGGTTTTCACACCCGAACACTGAAGCTTTCTTT. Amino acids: CASSLRFSHPNTEAFF.

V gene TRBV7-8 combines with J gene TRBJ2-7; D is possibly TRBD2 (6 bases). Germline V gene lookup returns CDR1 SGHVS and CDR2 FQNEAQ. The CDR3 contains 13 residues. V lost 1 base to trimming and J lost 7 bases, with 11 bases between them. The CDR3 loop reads CASSLERVLEQYV. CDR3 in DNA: TGTGCCAGCAGCTTAGAGCGGGTTTTAGAGCAGTACGTC.

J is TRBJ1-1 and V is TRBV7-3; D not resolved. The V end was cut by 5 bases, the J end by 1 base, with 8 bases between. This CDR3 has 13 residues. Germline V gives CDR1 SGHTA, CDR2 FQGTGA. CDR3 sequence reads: CASSETRNTEAFF. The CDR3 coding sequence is TGTGCCAGCAGCGAAACACGGAACACTGAAGCTTTCTTT.

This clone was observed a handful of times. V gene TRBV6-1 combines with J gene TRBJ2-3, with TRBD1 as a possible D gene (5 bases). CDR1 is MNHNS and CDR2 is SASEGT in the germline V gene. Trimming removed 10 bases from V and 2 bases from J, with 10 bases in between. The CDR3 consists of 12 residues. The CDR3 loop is CATSTDTDTQYF. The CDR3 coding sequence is TGTGCCACCTCGACAGACACAGATACGCAGTATTTT.

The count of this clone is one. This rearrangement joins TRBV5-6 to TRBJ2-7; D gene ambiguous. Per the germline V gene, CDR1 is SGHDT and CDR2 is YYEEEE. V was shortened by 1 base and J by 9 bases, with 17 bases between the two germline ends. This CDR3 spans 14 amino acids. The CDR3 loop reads CASSLWNRRGGQYV. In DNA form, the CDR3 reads TGTGCCAGCAGCTTGTGGAACAGACGCGGTGGGCAGTACGTC.

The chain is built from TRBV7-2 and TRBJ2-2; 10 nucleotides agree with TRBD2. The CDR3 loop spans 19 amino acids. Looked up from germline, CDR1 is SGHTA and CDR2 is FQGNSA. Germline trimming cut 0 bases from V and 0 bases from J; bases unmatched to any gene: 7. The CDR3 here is CASSLARASGSPNTGELFF. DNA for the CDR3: TGTGCCAGCAGCTTAGCACGGGCTAGCGGGAGCCCGAACACCGGGGAGCTGTTTTTT.

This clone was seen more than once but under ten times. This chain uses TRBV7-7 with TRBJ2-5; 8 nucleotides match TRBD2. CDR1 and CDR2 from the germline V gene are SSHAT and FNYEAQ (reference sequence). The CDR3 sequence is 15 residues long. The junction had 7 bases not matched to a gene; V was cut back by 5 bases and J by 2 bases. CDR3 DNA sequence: TGTGCCAGCAGCCCGGGACTAGGACCTCAAGAGACCCAGTACTTC. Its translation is CASSPGLGPQETQYF.

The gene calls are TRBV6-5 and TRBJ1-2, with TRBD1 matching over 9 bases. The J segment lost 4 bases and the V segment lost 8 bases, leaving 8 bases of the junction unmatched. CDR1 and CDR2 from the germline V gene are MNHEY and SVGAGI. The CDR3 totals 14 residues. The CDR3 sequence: CASRWGQGIYGYTF. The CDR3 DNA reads TGTGCCAGCCGTTGGGGACAGGGCATCTATGGCTACACCTTC.